These T cell receptor beta chains were read from a single sample in a study of T cell repertoires in cytomegalovirus infection. MiXCR was run by TCRdb on the reads, yielding one entry per CDR3 protein. The sample has under 350,000 distinct CDR3 sequences; 9.5% are singletons. The specimen was PBMCs. The receptor source for this set is a human donor in good health (CMV status not recorded). Some clones in this sample may be carry-over from other donors' samples. CDR3s include the opening cysteine and the closing phenylalanine or tryptophan. Fields, in order: J gene, V gene, D gene, clone size, CDR3 DNA, CDR3 protein. D genes are given only for firm matches. Part of the rows lack a size; the others show once, few, many or a class for expanded clones.

J gene: TRBJ2-1; V gene: TRBV7-9; D gene: TRBD2; clone size: NA; CDR3 DNA: TGTGCCAGCAGCCCCTTCGGGACTAGCGAAGGGGGGCAGTTCTTC; CDR3 protein: CASSPFGTSEGGQFF
J gene: TRBJ2-2; V gene: TRBV7-2; D gene: TRBD2; clone size: many; CDR3 DNA: TGTGCCAGCAGCTTGGGACTAGCGGGAGGGAGGCGGGAGCTGTTTTTT; CDR3 protein: CASSLGLAGGRRELFF
J gene: TRBJ1-2; V gene: TRBV12-3/TRBV12-4; D gene: TRBD1; clone size: many; CDR3 DNA: TGTGCCAGCAGTTCGGCAGGGGGCTGGGGCTACACCTTC; CDR3 protein: CASSSAGGWGYTF
J gene: TRBJ1-1; V gene: TRBV6-6; D gene: NA; clone size: NA; CDR3 DNA: TGTGCCAGCAAGCGGATTGAAGCTTTCTTT; CDR3 protein: CASKRIEAFF
J gene: TRBJ1-2; V gene: TRBV20-1; D gene: TRBD1; clone size: NA; CDR3 DNA: TGCAGTGCTACCAGACAGGGGGGGTATGGCTACACCTTC; CDR3 protein: CSATRQGGYGYTF
J gene: TRBJ2-7; V gene: TRBV7-9; D gene: NA; clone size: NA; CDR3 DNA: TGTGCCAGCAGCTTGACGGTCCTTATGAACTACGAGCAGTACTTC; CDR3 protein: CASSLTVLMNYEQYF
J gene: TRBJ1-5; V gene: TRBV7-2; D gene: NA; clone size: many; CDR3 DNA: TGTGCCAGCAGCTCCCGAGAAAGGGGAGGCAATCAGCCCCAGCATTTT; CDR3 protein: CASSSRERGGNQPQHF
J gene: TRBJ1-2; V gene: TRBV7-2; D gene: TRBD1; clone size: few; CDR3 DNA: TGTGCCAGCAGCTCTATCCGGGACAGGGCGGATGGCTACACCTTC; CDR3 protein: CASSSIRDRADGYTF
J gene: TRBJ1-3; V gene: TRBV20-1; D gene: NA; clone size: many; CDR3 DNA: TGCAGTGCTAGGCTTTCCTCTGGAAACACCATATATTTT; CDR3 protein: CSARLSSGNTIYF
J gene: TRBJ2-5; V gene: TRBV6-6; D gene: TRBD2; clone size: many; CDR3 DNA: TGTGCCAGCAGCCATGCGGGGGTCAACCCACTCCAAGAGACCCAGTACTTC; CDR3 protein: CASSHAGVNPLQETQYF
J gene: TRBJ2-7; V gene: TRBV27; D gene: NA; clone size: many; CDR3 DNA: TGTGCCAGCACCCCTCTCTACGAGCAGTACTTC; CDR3 protein: CASTPLYEQYF
J gene: TRBJ2-7; V gene: TRBV7-6; D gene: NA; clone size: many; CDR3 DNA: TGTGCCAGCAGCTTAAACCGGCCTACAGGGACCTTCTCCTACGAGCAGTACTTC; CDR3 protein: CASSLNRPTGTFSYEQYF
J gene: TRBJ1-1; V gene: TRBV10-3; D gene: NA; clone size: NA; CDR3 DNA: TGTGCCATCAGTAGGGGAGAGAACACTGAAGCTTTCTTT; CDR3 protein: CAISRGENTEAFF
J gene: TRBJ2-1; V gene: TRBV7-2; D gene: NA; clone size: few; CDR3 DNA: TGTGCCAGCAGCTTAGCCTCCGGGACATCTTACAATGAGCAGTTCTTC; CDR3 protein: CASSLASGTSYNEQFF
J gene: TRBJ1-5; V gene: TRBV24-1; D gene: NA; clone size: NA; CDR3 DNA: TGTGCCACCAGTGATCCAACAGGAGCCCAGCCCCAGCATTTT; CDR3 protein: CATSDPTGAQPQHF
J gene: TRBJ1-5; V gene: TRBV20-1; D gene: TRBD1; clone size: NA; CDR3 DNA: TGCAGTGCCCCGAGACAGGGGGTTAATCAGCCCCAGCATTTT; CDR3 protein: CSAPRQGVNQPQHF
J gene: TRBJ1-2; V gene: TRBV4-1; D gene: NA; clone size: NA; CDR3 DNA: TGCGCCAGCAGCCAGACGGTATGGGATGGCTACACCTTC; CDR3 protein: CASSQTVWDGYTF
J gene: TRBJ1-1; V gene: TRBV7-9; D gene: TRBD1; clone size: NA; CDR3 DNA: TGTGCCAGCAGCCTTGGGACAGGGGCCTCTCACACTGAAGCTTTCTTT; CDR3 protein: CASSLGTGASHTEAFF
J gene: TRBJ1-4; V gene: TRBV7-2; D gene: NA; clone size: many; CDR3 DNA: TGTGCCAGCAGCTTAGGAGGTGGGCAATTCCCGGGTGAAAAACTGTTTTTT; CDR3 protein: CASSLGGGQFPGEKLFF
J gene: TRBJ1-4; V gene: TRBV10-3; D gene: NA; clone size: NA; CDR3 DNA: TGTGCCATTTCCGGGAGGAATGAAAAACTGTTTTTT; CDR3 protein: CAISGRNEKLFF
J gene: TRBJ1-2; V gene: TRBV7-2; D gene: NA; clone size: few; CDR3 DNA: TGTGCCAGCAGCTTAGAACGGCTAGCTAACTATGGCTACACCTTC; CDR3 protein: CASSLERLANYGYTF
J gene: TRBJ1-1; V gene: TRBV12-5; D gene: NA; clone size: NA; CDR3 DNA: TGTGCTAGTGGTTTGCTGGAGACCACTGAAGCTTTCTTT; CDR3 protein: CASGLLETTEAFF
J gene: TRBJ2-1; V gene: TRBV11-2; D gene: NA; clone size: many; CDR3 DNA: TGTGCCAGCAGCTTATTCTTATTGATGGCGGGACAATACAATGAGCAGTTCTTC; CDR3 protein: CASSLFLLMAGQYNEQFF
J gene: TRBJ2-7; V gene: TRBV7-8; D gene: NA; clone size: many; CDR3 DNA: TGTGCCAGCAGCCTCCAGGGGACAAGCTCCTACGAGCAGTACTTC; CDR3 protein: CASSLQGTSSYEQYF
J gene: TRBJ1-1; V gene: TRBV28; D gene: NA; clone size: few; CDR3 DNA: TGTGCCAGCAGCTATGGGCTACGCCCTGAAGCTTTCTTT; CDR3 protein: CASSYGLRPEAFF
J gene: TRBJ1-5; V gene: TRBV2; D gene: TRBD1; clone size: many; CDR3 DNA: TGTGCCAGCAACCAACAGGGGGGCAATCAGCCCCAGCATTTT; CDR3 protein: CASNQQGGNQPQHF
J gene: TRBJ2-5; V gene: TRBV5-1; D gene: TRBD2; clone size: many; CDR3 DNA: TGCGCCAGCAGCTACGCGGGAGGAGAGACCCAGTACTTC; CDR3 protein: CASSYAGGETQYF
J gene: TRBJ1-5; V gene: TRBV11-2; D gene: NA; clone size: few; CDR3 DNA: TGTGCCAAAACCGACAGGCATAATAATCAGCCCCAGCATTTT; CDR3 protein: CAKTDRHNNQPQHF
J gene: TRBJ2-2; V gene: TRBV7-3; D gene: TRBD2; clone size: few; CDR3 DNA: TGTGCCAGCAGCCCCAAAGGGACTAGGGATGGCGGGGAGCTGTTTTTT; CDR3 protein: CASSPKGTRDGGELFF
J gene: TRBJ1-1; V gene: TRBV7-9; D gene: NA; clone size: NA; CDR3 DNA: TGTGCCAGCAGCTTAGCGATAGCGAACACTGAAGCTTTCTTT; CDR3 protein: CASSLAIANTEAFF
J gene: TRBJ2-5; V gene: TRBV7-2; D gene: NA; clone size: few; CDR3 DNA: TGTGCCAGCAGCTTGGGGCCGGTGGGGGAGACCCAGTACTTC; CDR3 protein: CASSLGPVGETQYF
J gene: TRBJ1-2; V gene: TRBV29-1; D gene: TRBD1; clone size: few; CDR3 DNA: TGCAGCGTTGTCTCTCAGGGGGCGGGAGGCTACACCTTC; CDR3 protein: CSVVSQGAGGYTF
J gene: TRBJ2-7; V gene: TRBV6-2/TRBV6-3; D gene: TRBD1; clone size: many; CDR3 DNA: TGTGCCAGCAGCGGACAGGGGGCCCCCTACGAGCAGTACTTC; CDR3 protein: CASSGQGAPYEQYF